This T cell receptor (beta chain) is from a study of beta chain features in type 1 diabetes. Study outcomes and limitations: Type 1 diabetes patients had TCRB CDR3s that were shorter (moderately but significantly so) in all four CD4+ subsets.

The study reverse transcribed the entire isolated RNA, so it sequenced expressed TCRB transcripts. Clones were sequenced by immunoSEQ multiplex PCR, and TCRdb holds only the in-frame ones, with some missing. The sample holds 95,000 to 150,000 clones; 17% are singletons and the top ten take roughly 2.5%. In its sample, this clone was seen a few times. What it recognizes is unknown. The V gene's germline CDR1 is GTSNPN and CDR2 SVGIG (reference sequence). Trimming removed 0 bases from V and 7 bases from J, with 19 bases in between. This CDR3 is 15 amino acids long. The receptor comes from a man between 18 and 29 years old with type 1 diabetes. Source material: central memory CD4+ T cells from blood. The rearrangement links TRBV30 to TRBJ2-7, with D perhaps TRBD1 (6 bases). CDR3 nucleotides: TGTGCCTGGAGTGTAGGGGGACACCCCCTGGGGGAGCAGTACTTC. Protein sequence: CAWSVGGHPLGEQYF.